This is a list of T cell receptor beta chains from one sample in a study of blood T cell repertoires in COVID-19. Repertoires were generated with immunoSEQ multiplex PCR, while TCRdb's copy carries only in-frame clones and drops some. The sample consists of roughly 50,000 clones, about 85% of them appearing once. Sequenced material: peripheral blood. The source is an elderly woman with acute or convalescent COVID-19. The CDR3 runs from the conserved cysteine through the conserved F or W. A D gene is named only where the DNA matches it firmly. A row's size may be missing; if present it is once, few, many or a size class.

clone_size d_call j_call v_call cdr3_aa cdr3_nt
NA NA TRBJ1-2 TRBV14 CASSQERTASGYTF TGTGCCAGCAGCCAAGAGCGGACAGCGAGCGGCTACACCTTC
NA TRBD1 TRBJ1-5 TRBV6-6 CASSSGGRGDSLPQHF TGTGCCAGCAGCTCCGGCGGCAGGGGGGATAGTCTGCCCCAGCATTTT
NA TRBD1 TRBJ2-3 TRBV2 CASRRDRGSTDTQYF TGTGCCAGCAGGCGGGACAGGGGTAGCACAGATACGCAGTATTTT
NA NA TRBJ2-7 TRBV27 CASSLSYAQVYEQYF TGTGCCAGCAGTTTATCATATGCGCAGGTTTACGAGCAGTACTTC
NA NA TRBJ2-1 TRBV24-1 CATSDPGGATYNEQFF TGTGCCACCAGTGATCCTGGGGGGGCGACCTACAATGAGCAGTTCTTC
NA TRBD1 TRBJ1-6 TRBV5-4 CASSPQGTGDSPLHF TGTGCCAGCAGCCCTCAAGGGACAGGGGATTCACCCCTCCACTTT
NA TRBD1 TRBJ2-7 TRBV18 CASSEGTAYEQYF TGTGCCAGCTCAGAAGGGACAGCCTACGAGCAGTACTTC
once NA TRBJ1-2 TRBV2 CASSEDSGYTF TGTGCCAGCAGTGAAGATAGTGGCTACACCTTC
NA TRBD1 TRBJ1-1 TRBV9 CASSFLTGFNTEAFF TGTGCCAGCAGCTTTCTGACAGGGTTTAACACTGAAGCTTTCTTT
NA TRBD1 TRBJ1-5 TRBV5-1 CASSFTGGDNQPQHF TGCGCCAGCAGCTTTACAGGGGGAGATAATCAGCCCCAGCATTTT
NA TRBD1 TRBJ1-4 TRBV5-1 CASSLGGQGGNEKLFF TGCGCCAGCAGCTTGGGAGGACAGGGGGGGAATGAAAAACTGTTTTTT
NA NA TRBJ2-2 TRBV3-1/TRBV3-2 CASNWEKGELFF TGTGCCAGCAACTGGGAGAAAGGGGAGCTGTTTTTT
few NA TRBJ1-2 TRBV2 CASSSGFYGYTF TGTGCCAGCAGTTCAGGGTTCTATGGCTACACCTTC
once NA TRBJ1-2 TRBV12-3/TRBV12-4 CASRPGTPDGYTF TGTGCCAGCAGACCAGGAACCCCGGATGGCTACACCTTC
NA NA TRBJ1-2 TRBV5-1 CASSLAPLLGYGYTF TGCGCCAGCAGCTTGGCCCCCTTGCTCGGCTATGGCTACACCTTC
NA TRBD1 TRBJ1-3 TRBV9 CASSVGQGDTIYF TGTGCCAGCAGTGTGGGACAGGGTGACACCATATATTTT
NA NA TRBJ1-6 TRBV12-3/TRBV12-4 CASSLSDRHPHF TGTGCCAGCAGTTTAAGCGACAGGCATCCCCACTTT